The subject of this entry is one TCR beta chain. Its antigen remains undetermined. One base away there is no much larger clone; base qualities are not given. Each collaborating institution followed its own protocols to collect whole blood in K2EDTA tubes. For TCRbeta analysis, collaborator samples were shipped as frozen whole blood, as isolated PBMCs, or as DNA extracted from either sample type. This record belongs to a study of blood T cell repertoires in COVID-19 (dated by TCRdb to 2018 to 2020). About the study as a whole: Samples from collaborators originated in the United States, Italy and Spain and spanned both the acute and convalescent phases of COVID-19. The prospective study material was composed of cDNA or gDNA derived from T cells, B-cell-depleted T cells, or PBMCs. Deeply sampled blood TCRbeta repertoires from subjects exposed to, actively infected with, or recovered from COVID-19 were included in the dataset. The repertoires were released in a freely available public database intended as a resource for research on the immune response to SARS-CoV-2. Samples came from the ongoing ImmuneRACE study (first 160 participants) plus 1,254 subjects from 6 global collaborators. Sample metadata almost always included a de-identified subject ID, COVID-19 status, age in years and sex. Where available, HLA class I and class II types were obtained from metadata supplied by the sample provider rather than from assay-based typing. General study outcomes and caveats: Clinical and demographic metadata were provided uncurated, with the amount varying by source and participant.

For CDR1 and CDR2, the germline V gene (reference sequence) lists SEHNR and FQNEAQ. Its CDR3 holds 16 amino acids, cysteine through phenylalanine. Only the CDR3 DNA stays, 48 bases, in frame from base 1. Trimming removed 5 bases from V and 8 bases from J, leaving 21 bases between the germline ends. TCRbeta CDR3 regions were amplified from genomic DNA by means of the immunoSEQ Assay, a bias-controlled multiplex PCR. The original methods were these. Within the assay, amplification of reference gene primers was used to estimate how many nucleated cells each sample contained. To quantify the absolute abundance of each unique TCRbeta CDR3 rearrangement, sequence reads were collapsed and filtered. For each sample, productive Simpson clonality was calculated as the square root of Simpson's diversity index over productive rearrangements. TCRdb limited this immuneACCESS table to in-frame rearrangements with V and J called. A share of clones is missing; checked studies link under half to unresolved V genes, and the rest is unexplained. Clone size and the V and J calls come from that table; the DNA yielded D and trimming. The sample profile shows approximately 300,000 clones; approximately 80% of them were found once. The top ten hold around 4.2% of the sample.

The sequencing input was peripheral blood. This sequence uses TRBV7-9 and TRBJ1-4, and the D gene may be TRBD1, 5 bases matching. This receptor was obtained from a woman between 50 and 59 years old with active or convalescent COVID-19. CDR3 protein: CASSETVVLSSEKLFF. The sequenced DNA is TGTGCCAGCAGCGAGACAGTGGTCCTTTCGAGCGAAAAACTGTTTTTT.